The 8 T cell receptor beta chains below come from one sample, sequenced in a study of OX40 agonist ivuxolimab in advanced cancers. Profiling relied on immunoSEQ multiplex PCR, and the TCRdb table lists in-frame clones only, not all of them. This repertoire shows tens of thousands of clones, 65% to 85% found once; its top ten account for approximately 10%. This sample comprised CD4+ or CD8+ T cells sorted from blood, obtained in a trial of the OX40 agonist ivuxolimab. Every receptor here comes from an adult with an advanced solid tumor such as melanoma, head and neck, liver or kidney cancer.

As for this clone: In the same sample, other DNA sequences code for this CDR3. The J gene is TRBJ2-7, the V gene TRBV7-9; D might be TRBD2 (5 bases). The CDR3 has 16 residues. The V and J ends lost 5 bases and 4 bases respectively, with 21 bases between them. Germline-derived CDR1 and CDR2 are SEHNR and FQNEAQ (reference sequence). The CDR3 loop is CASSPGDPGLGYEQYV. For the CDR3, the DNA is TGTGCCAGCAGCCCTGGGGATCCAGGACTCGGGTACGAGCAGTACGTC.

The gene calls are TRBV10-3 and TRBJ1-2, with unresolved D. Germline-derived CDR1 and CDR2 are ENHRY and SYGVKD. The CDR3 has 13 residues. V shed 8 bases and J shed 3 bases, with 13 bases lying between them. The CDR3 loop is CAIRYKVDYGYTF. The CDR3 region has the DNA TGTGCCATCCGGTACAAGGTCGACTATGGCTACACCTTC.

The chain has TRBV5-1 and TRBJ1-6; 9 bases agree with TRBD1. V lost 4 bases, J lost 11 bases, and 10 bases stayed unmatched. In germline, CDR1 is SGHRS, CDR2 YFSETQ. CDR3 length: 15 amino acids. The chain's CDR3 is CASSPGGDRVAPLHF. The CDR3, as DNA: TGCGCCAGCAGCCCGGGGGGGGACAGGGTGGCACCCCTCCACTTT.

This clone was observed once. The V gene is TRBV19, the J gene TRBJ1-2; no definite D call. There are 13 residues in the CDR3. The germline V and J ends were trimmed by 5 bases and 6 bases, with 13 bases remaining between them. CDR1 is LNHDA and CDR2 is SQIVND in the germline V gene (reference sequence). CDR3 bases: TGTGCCAGTAGTCCCTTAATCGGGGATGGCTACACCTTC. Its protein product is CASSPLIGDGYTF.

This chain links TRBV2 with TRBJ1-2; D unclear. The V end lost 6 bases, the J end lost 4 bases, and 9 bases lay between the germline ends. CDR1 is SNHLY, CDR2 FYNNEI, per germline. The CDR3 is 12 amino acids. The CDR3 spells CASSGPSYGYTF. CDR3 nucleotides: TGTGCCAGCAGCGGCCCCTCCTATGGCTACACCTTC.

CDR3 region: CASSLGQGFSGNTIYF. CDR3 coding DNA: TGTGCCAGCAGCCTAGGACAGGGATTCTCTGGAAACACCATATATTTT. This chain uses TRBV5-4 with TRBJ1-3; 8 bases map to TRBD1. V shed 4 bases and J 0 bases; nucleotides not matched to a gene: 6. This CDR3 spans 16 amino acids. The germline V gene has CDR1 SGHNT and CDR2 YYREEE (reference sequence).

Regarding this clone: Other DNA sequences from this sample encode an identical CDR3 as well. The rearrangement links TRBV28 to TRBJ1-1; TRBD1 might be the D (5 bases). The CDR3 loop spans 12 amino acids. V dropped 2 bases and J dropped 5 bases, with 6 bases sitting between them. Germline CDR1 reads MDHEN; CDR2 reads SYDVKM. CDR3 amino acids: CASSLRGTEAFF. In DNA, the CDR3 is TGTGCCAGCAGTTTACGGGGGACTGAAGCTTTCTTT.

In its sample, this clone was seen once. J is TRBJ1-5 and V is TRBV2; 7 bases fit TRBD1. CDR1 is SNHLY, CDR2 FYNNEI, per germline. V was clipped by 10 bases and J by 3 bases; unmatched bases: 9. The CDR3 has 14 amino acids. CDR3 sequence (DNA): TGTGCCACTGGAGACAGGGTGTACAATCAGCCCCAGCATTTT. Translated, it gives CATGDRVYNQPQHF.